Listed here are 9 T cell receptor beta chains from one sample, sequenced in a study of Graves' ophthalmopathy and Graves' hyperthyroidism. Investigators amplified TCR beta CDR3 regions from RNA transcripts. First-round RT-PCR employed HTBI primers, with a second-round multiplex PCR after it. From the multiplex PCR reads, TCRdb called clonotypes with MiXCR, one entry per CDR3 protein. Found here are about 220,000 distinct CDR3 sequences, about 22% of them singletons; the top ten hold 35% to 55%. Sequencing used peripheral blood. These receptors were obtained from a woman in her forties or fifties with Graves' ophthalmopathy.

This clonotype was observed many times. The chain joins TRBV29-1 to TRBJ1-2; the match to TRBD1 covers 7 bases. Germline-derived CDR1 and CDR2 are SQVTM and ANQGSEA. This CDR3 has 14 residues. J was trimmed by 2 bases and V by 3 bases; bases with no gene match: 6. The DNA for the CDR3 is TGCAGCGTTGACGGGACAGCAGGGAACTATGGCTACACCTTC. Its translation is CSVDGTAGNYGYTF.

This clonotype occurred many times. This chain connects TRBV28 to TRBJ1-1; D gene unclear. Trimming shortened V by 3 bases and J by 0 bases, and 17 bases separated the two germline ends. CDR3 length equals 17 residues. CDR1 is MDHEN, CDR2 SYDVKM, per germline. The CDR3 nucleotides are TGTGCCAGCAGTTTGAGGGCAGACTTTTACATGAACACTGAAGCTTTCTTT. Protein sequence: CASSLRADFYMNTEAFF.

The table lists this clonotype with many counts. The CDR3 loop is CASRLQEAGETQYF. Written as DNA, the CDR3 is TGTGCCAGCAGGCTACAGGAGGCAGGAGAGACCCAGTACTTC. The genes are TRBV11-2 and TRBJ2-5; D might be TRBD1 or TRBD2, each matching 5 bases. Germline V gives CDR1 SGHAT, CDR2 FQNNGV. Trimming removed 6 bases at V and 4 bases at J, with 15 bases between. This CDR3 comprises 14 residues.

This clonotype appeared many times. The chain joins TRBV6-6 to TRBJ1-1; D is possibly TRBD1 (6 bases). The CDR3 has 18 residues. The germline V gene has CDR1 MNHNY and CDR2 SVGAGI (reference sequence). The V gene lost 6 bases and the J gene lost 0 bases, with 23 bases spanning the gap. The CDR3, as DNA: TGTGCCAGCAGCCGCATTCTCATCAGTGGGGACATGAACACTGAAGCTTTCTTT. Its protein is CASSRILISGDMNTEAFF.

Note on this clonotype: A much larger clone differs by one base, so this may be a read error. The chain combines TRBV19 with TRBJ2-7; D gene ambiguous. V was trimmed by 6 bases and J by 5 bases, leaving 23 bases between them. CDR3 length: 16 residues. CDR1 and CDR2 from the germline V gene are LNHDA and SQIVND (reference sequence). The CDR3 nucleotides are TGTGCCAGTAGCCGAAACCGGGCATGGGGAATGGACGAGCAGTACTTC. Its translation: CASSRNRAWGMDEQYF.

This clonotype was counted at least ten times. The rearrangement links TRBV12-3 or TRBV12-4 to TRBJ2-2; unclear D gene. CDR3 length: 13 amino acids. V was cut by 6 bases and J by 5 bases, with 10 bases left in between. The CDR3 coding sequence is TGTGCCAGCAGCCAGGAAAGAACCGGGGAGCTGTTTTTT. Encoded protein: CASSQERTGELFF.

V is TRBV7-2 and J is TRBJ2-5; either TRBD1 or TRBD2 may fit D (6 bases each). Germline V gene data show CDR1 as SGHTA and CDR2 as FQGNSA. The V end was cut by 2 bases, the J end by 4 bases, with 11 bases between. The CDR3 spans 14 residues. The CDR3 is CASSLLQGGETQYF. The CDR3 DNA reads as TGTGCCAGCAGCTTACTACAGGGAGGAGAGACCCAGTACTTC.

The chain couples TRBV6-1 to TRBJ1-2, with D unclear. The germline gives CDR1 MNHNS, CDR2 SASEGT. The length of the CDR3 is 13 residues. V shed 5 bases and J shed 3 bases, with 10 bases lying between them. The CDR3 DNA follows: TGTGCCAGCAGTCTTGGGTCGGACTATGGCTACACCTTC. Translation: CASSLGSDYGYTF.

This clonotype was recorded at least ten times. The V and J genes are TRBV11-2 and TRBJ2-2; no clear D. The CDR3 contains 17 residues. The germline V gene encodes CDR1 SGHAT and CDR2 FQNNGV. Between the trimmed V and J ends, which lost 5 bases and 6 bases, there was a span of 22 bases. As DNA, the CDR3 is TGTGCCAGCAGCCCCCCTCCATGGGGAAAGACGGCCGGGGAGCTGTTTTTT. Its protein product is CASSPPPWGKTAGELFF.